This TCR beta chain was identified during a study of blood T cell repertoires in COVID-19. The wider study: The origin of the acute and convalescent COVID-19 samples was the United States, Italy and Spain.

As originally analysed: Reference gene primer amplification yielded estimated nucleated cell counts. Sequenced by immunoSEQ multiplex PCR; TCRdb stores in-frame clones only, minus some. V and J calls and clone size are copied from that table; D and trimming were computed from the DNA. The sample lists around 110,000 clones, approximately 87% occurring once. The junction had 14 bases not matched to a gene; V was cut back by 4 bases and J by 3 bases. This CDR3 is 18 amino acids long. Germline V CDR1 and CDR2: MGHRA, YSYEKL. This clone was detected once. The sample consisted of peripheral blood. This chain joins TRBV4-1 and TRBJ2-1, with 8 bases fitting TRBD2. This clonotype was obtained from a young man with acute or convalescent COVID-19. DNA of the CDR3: TGCGCCAGCAGCCGAGGGCTCACTAGCGGAAACCTCTACAATGAGCAGTTCTTC. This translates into CASSRGLTSGNLYNEQFF.